This T cell receptor beta chain was documented in a study of T cells after posttransplantation cyclophosphamide (dated by TCRdb to the mid-2010s). Study-level background: The study tracked T cell repertoire reconstitution by TRB sequencing after myeloablative bone marrow transplantation using posttransplantation cyclophosphamide as GVHD prophylaxis. Samples from roughly 35 PTCy-treated patients, along with samples from about 17 of their related bone marrow donors, underwent antigen receptor sequencing. TRB sequencing was performed on blood from all 35 or so PTCy patients with 1-year posttransplant specimens. In 3 patients, up to roughly 3 additional blood samples taken between 2 and 5.2 years after transplant also underwent TRB sequencing, as did pretransplant blood from a handful of patients. Because TRA and TRB clonality correlated tightly in some ten samples, later TCR analyses were limited to TRB. Public TRB sequences were checked against a database of over 3,600 sequences associated with responses to pathogens, tumor antigens, self-antigens and alloantigens.

On the day of marrow donation, related bone marrow donors gave peripheral blood samples. Peripheral blood and bone marrow mononuclear cells were isolated by Ficoll-Hypaque density centrifugation and were cryopreserved. Note on this clone: Its cognate antigen has yet to be identified. No base quality values were provided; no much bigger clone lies one nucleotide off.

TRB sequencing was run on genomic DNA with either the immunoSEQ assay at survey resolution or the hsTCRB kit. The study's processing was this. The immunoSEQ software was used for initial read processing, and the LymphoSeq R package was used for repertoire analyses. Clonality was computed as 1 minus normalized Shannon entropy; Gini coefficient was also calculated for each TRB dataset. Phenotypes of unsorted samples were inferred by mapping TRB sequences from sorted subsets of the recipient or donor onto unsorted samples of the same recipient. TCRdb holds this immuneACCESS table with in-frame rearrangements only. Some clones are missing; in checked studies, unresolved V genes explain under half, and the rest has no known cause. V, J and clone size are taken as reported in that table, and D and trimming were inferred from the DNA itself. The sample data list fewer than 55,000 clones, and around 94% of these were observed just once. The ten top clones hold about 3.1% of the sample.

What the study reported, not specific to this receptor: The TRB repertoires of T cells infiltrating skin or the GI tract showed only limited overlap with the TRB repertoires found in blood. Donor-recipient similarity was low at 1-2 months but increased during the first year, and donor CD8+ memory clones often dominated later blood repertoires. Across approximately 41 patients, TRB clonality was highly associated with recipient CMV seropositivity and CMV reactivation, and PTCy diversity was similar to diversity in CNI/methotrexate controls.

V lost 6 bases and J lost 4 bases, and the count of bases not matched to a germline gene is 22. The germline V gene sets CDR1 to MDHEN and CDR2 to SYDVKM. The CDR3 sequence holds 20 residues, the cysteine and phenylalanine included. Of all the DNA, just the CDR3 is kept, 60 bases in frame from base 1. The receptor's source is a woman between 25 and 40 years old in good health and a related stem cell transplant donor. Input material: PBMCs. Recombination linked TRBV28 to TRBJ2-1, and 9 junction bases match TRBD1. The nucleotide sequence is given as TGTGCCAGCAGCCTTAGGCTTGGTTCGGGGACAGGGAGGAAGTACAATGAGCAGTTCTTC. Its translation reads: CASSLRLGSGTGRKYNEQFF.